Each of the 2 T cell receptor beta chains below was sequenced from the same sample in a study of blood T cell repertoires in COVID-19. Clones were sequenced by immunoSEQ multiplex PCR, and TCRdb holds only the in-frame ones, with some missing. The sample carries more than 90,000 clones, roughly 92% recorded once. Input material: peripheral blood. These receptors originate from a man in his fifties or sixties with active COVID-19.

The chain employs TRBV7-5 and TRBJ2-7; the D call TRBD2 from the table was never checked on the DNA. TRBV7-5 is flagged as a pseudogene. The CDR3 runs 18 residues. In nucleotides, the CDR3 is TGTGCCAGAAGCTTAAGTCGACGGGAGAGTCCCCTCTACTACGAGCAGTACTTC. Translation: CARSLSRRESPLYYEQYF.

The CDR3 protein is CASSTQGFTEAFF. In nucleotides, the CDR3 is TGTGCCAGCAGCACACAGGGCTTCACTGAAGCTTTCTTT. The genes are TRBV12-3 or TRBV12-4 and TRBJ1-1; D is possibly TRBD1 (6 bases). The CDR3 runs to 13 residues. V was cut by 6 bases and J by 4 bases, with 12 bases left in between.